These T cell receptor beta chains were read from a single sample in a study of Ad26.COV2.S vaccination and SARS-CoV-2 variants. The table came from immunoSEQ multiplex PCR; TCRdb's copy has only in-frame clones and leaves some out. The table lists hundreds of thousands of clones, roughly 90% of them singletons. The material sequenced was peripheral blood, taken in a trial of Ad26.COV2.S vaccine versus placebo. The source is a person aged 18 to 65 who received the Ad26.COV2.S COVID-19 vaccine or a placebo. Each CDR3 is given with its conserved first and last residue. The order of the fields is CDR3 length, V gene, D gene, CDR3 protein. A D gene is named only where the DNA matches it firmly.

13 | TRBV11-2 | - | CASSFSRGNTIYF
15 | TRBV11-3 | - | CASSLSTSRSSEQFF
15 | TRBV2 | TRBD2 | CASSVLAGLAGELFF
16 | TRBV5-4 | TRBD1 | CASSKGQGPPNNEQFF
13 | TRBV6-2/TRBV6-3 | - | CASSTLLGAEQYF
13 | TRBV27 | - | CASSLSSGYEQYF
13 | TRBV28 | - | CASSLEAPPQAFF
10 | TRBV10-3 | - | CAIIKTEQFF
14 | TRBV7-2 | TRBD1 | CASSWDRGTDTQYF
15 | TRBV18 | - | CASSPPQRSSYEQYF